The 4 T cell receptor beta chains presented below share a single source sample, sequenced in a study of cytomegalovirus exposure and HLA in healthy donors. The primer mix had 60 Vbeta and 13 Jbeta primers. Only in-frame clones appear in the TCRdb table, and some are missing; sequencing was by immunoSEQ multiplex PCR. Its clone listing holds approximately 37,000 clones. Sequencing input: PBMCs. The receptors come from a man aged 40-55 years in good health and CMV-seropositive.

This clone is deemed medium-sized by its frequency. V is TRBV10-2 and J is TRBJ2-6; 8 positions agree with TRBD1. Germline CDR1 WSHSY, CDR2 SAAADI. The CDR3 has 16 amino acids. J gave up 0 bases and V 5 bases, and 3 bases lay outside the gene matches. The DNA of the CDR3 is TGCGCCAGCAGTCCAGGGGGCGGCTCTGGGGCCAACGTCCTGACTTTC. It yields the protein CASSPGGGSGANVLTF.

This rearrangement joins TRBV7-9 to TRBJ2-5; 8 bases are shared with TRBD1. Trimming removed 2 bases from V and 1 base from J; junction bases left unmatched: 3. Germline V gene data show CDR1 as SEHNR and CDR2 as FQNEAQ (reference sequence). CDR3 length: 15 residues. The CDR3 sequence: CASSLTGTGQETQYF. The DNA of the CDR3 is TGTGCCAGCAGCTTAACCGGGACAGGCCAAGAGACCCAGTACTTC. Full variable domain (outside the CDR3, taken from reference TRBV7-9 and TRBJ2-5): DTGVSQNPRHKITKRGQNVTFRCDPISEHNRLYWYRQTLGQGPEFLTYFQNEAQLEKSRLLSDRFSAERPKGSFSTLEIQRTEQGDSAMYLCASSLTGTGQETQYFGPGTRLLVL.

The rearrangement links TRBV4-3 to TRBJ2-5; 7 nucleotides align to TRBD2. V shed 1 base and J 4 bases; nucleotides not matched to a gene: 9. Germline V gives CDR1 LGHNA, CDR2 YSLEER. The CDR3 is 16 amino acids. The CDR3 here is CASSQVGLGKGETQYF. The CDR3 DNA reads as TGCGCCAGCAGCCAAGTAGGACTAGGGAAGGGAGAGACCCAGTACTTC.

The V and J genes are TRBV19 and TRBJ2-3, with 11 bases matching TRBD2. Germline trimming cut 3 bases from V and 4 bases from J; bases unmatched to any gene: 6. In germline, CDR1 is LNHDA, CDR2 SQIVND (reference sequence). This CDR3 is built from 16 residues. This CDR3 is CASSILAGGGADTQYF. In nucleotides, the CDR3 is TGTGCCAGTAGTATTCTAGCGGGAGGTGGGGCAGATACGCAGTATTTT.